This entry features one T cell receptor (beta chain) sequence. The data are from a study of blood T cell repertoires in COVID-19. This CDR3 spans 13 amino acids. Germline values: CDR1 SGHAT, CDR2 FQNNGV. V was pared by 5 bases and J by 16 bases, with 12 bases of the junction left unmatched. Data came from immunoSEQ multiplex PCR; TCRdb stores just in-frame clones and leaves some out. The sample yields roughly 300,000 clones, 70% to 90% seen once. The TCR sequence derives from a woman between 25 and 40 years old who had recovered from COVID-19. The chain couples TRBV11-2 to TRBJ1-4; 8 positions match TRBD1. The sequenced material came from PBMCs or T cells enriched from blood (not recorded which). CDR3 residues: CASSLRTGSLQFF. Here the CDR3 DNA reads TGTGCCAGCAGCCTCCGGACAGGGTCCCTTCAGTTTTTT.